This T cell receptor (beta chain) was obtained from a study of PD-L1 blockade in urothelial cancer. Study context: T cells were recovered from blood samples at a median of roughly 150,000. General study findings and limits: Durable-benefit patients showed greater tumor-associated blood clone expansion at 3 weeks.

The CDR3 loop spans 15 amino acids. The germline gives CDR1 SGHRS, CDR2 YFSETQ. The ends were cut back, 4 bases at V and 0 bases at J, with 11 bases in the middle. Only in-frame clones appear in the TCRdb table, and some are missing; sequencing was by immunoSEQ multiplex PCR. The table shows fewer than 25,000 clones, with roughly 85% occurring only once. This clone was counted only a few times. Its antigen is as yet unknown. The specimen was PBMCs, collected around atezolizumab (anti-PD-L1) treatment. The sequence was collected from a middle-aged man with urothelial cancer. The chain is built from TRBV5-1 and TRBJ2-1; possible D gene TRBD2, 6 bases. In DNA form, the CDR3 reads TGCGCCAGCAGCCGGGACTCGAGCTCCTACAATGAGCAGTTCTTC. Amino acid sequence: CASSRDSSSYNEQFF.